These 3 T cell receptor beta chains came from one sample sequenced in a study. Using its own MiXCR run on the 5' RACE reads, TCRdb lists one record per CDR3 protein. This sample has roughly 39,000 distinct CDR3 sequences, with 15% to 20% found just once. The sequencing input was naive CD4+ T cells sorted from a lymph node. Noted subset: naive CD4+ T cells, CD4+CD45RA+CD25-. The receptors stem from a female donor with breast cancer.

The rearrangement joins TRBV5-1 to TRBJ2-1; 7 bases agree with TRBD2. The V gene's germline CDR1 is SGHRS and CDR2 YFSETQ. The junction had 12 bases not matched to a gene; V was cut back by 7 bases and J by 8 bases. The CDR3 length is 14 residues. The CDR3 DNA follows: TGCGCCAGCGCAAGCGGGACGCCTTACGATGAGCAGTTCTTC. Translated, it gives CASASGTPYDEQFF.

This clonotype appeared a few times. The V gene is TRBV30, the J gene TRBJ2-1; possible D gene TRBD2, 7 bases. The CDR3 is 18 residues long. Per germline, CDR1 GTSNPN and CDR2 SVGIG (reference sequence). Trimming shortened V by 5 bases and J by 7 bases, and 30 bases separated the two germline ends. In nucleotides, the CDR3 is TGTGCCTGGTCGGTTGGGGAGGGGGGATTCCGCCTCCGGAATGAGCAGTTCTTC. This translates into CAWSVGEGGFRLRNEQFF.

In its sample, this clonotype was seen a few times. The chain employs TRBV9 and TRBJ2-7; TRBD1 aligns across 7 bases. Germline V gives CDR1 SGDLS, CDR2 YYNGEE. CDR3 size: 15 residues. Trimming cost V 5 bases and J 0 bases; bases outside gene matches: 8. The CDR3 sequence is CASSRGGLSSYEQYF. The DNA of the CDR3 is TGTGCCAGCAGTAGAGGGGGCTTGAGCTCCTACGAGCAGTACTTC.